A single T cell receptor beta chain is shown here with its context. Its antigen is as yet unknown. The data belong to a study of cytomegalovirus exposure and HLA in healthy donors. Study at large: The 120 or so validation repertoires used a platform that matched the one used for the 600 to 750 first-cohort repertoires, as a later analysis reported.

This CDR3 has 12 amino acids. V was shortened by 8 bases and J by 12 bases, with 20 bases between the two germline ends. Germline loops: CDR1 ENHRY, CDR2 SYGVKD. The repertoire was sequenced with immunoSEQ multiplex PCR; TCRdb's copy has only in-frame clones and lacks some. Among around 190,000 clones listed, about 89% were seen once. Findings and limits, study-wide: Rare TCR sequences dominated, though some public TCRs recurred in many donors. Cytomegalovirus-associated TCR beta chains were listed, numbering some 180. According to reports, the classifier identified cytomegalovirus status with high specificity and sensitivity.

The chain links TRBV10-3 to TRBJ2-7, with D maybe TRBD1 (6 bases). Sequences were obtained from PBMCs. This receptor was taken from a man aged 30-40 years in good health and CMV-seropositive. CDR3 in DNA: TGTGCCATCGCGGACCAGATGGACAGATCGTACTTC. Its protein product is CAIADQMDRSYF.